The sequence of this T cell receptor beta chain was determined in a study of cytomegalovirus exposure and HLA in healthy donors. CDR3 size: 16 residues. The germline V gene encodes CDR1 SGHRS and CDR2 YFSETQ. Trimming shortened V by 0 bases and J by 0 bases, and 11 bases separated the two germline ends. Primers: 60 Vbeta forward and 13 Jbeta reverse. The protocol was immunoSEQ multiplex PCR, while the TCRdb copy is restricted to in-frame clones and leaves out a portion. The table records some 150,000 clones, around 76% of them present only once. The origin of this receptor is a man in his sixties in good health and CMV-seronegative. V is TRBV5-1 and J is TRBJ2-3, with D maybe TRBD2 (6 bases). Sequencing input: PBMCs. The CDR3 here is CASSLGLDSSTDTQYF. The DNA for the CDR3 is TGCGCCAGCAGCTTGGGACTAGACTCTAGCACAGATACGCAGTATTTT. The whole variable domain, filled in from reference TRBV5-1 and TRBJ2-3, reads KAGVTQTPRYLIKTRGQQVTLSCSPISGHRSVSWYQQTPGQGLQFLFEYFSETQRNKGNFPGRFSGRQFSNSRSEMNVSTLELGDSALYLCASSLGLDSSTDTQYFGPGTRLTVL.